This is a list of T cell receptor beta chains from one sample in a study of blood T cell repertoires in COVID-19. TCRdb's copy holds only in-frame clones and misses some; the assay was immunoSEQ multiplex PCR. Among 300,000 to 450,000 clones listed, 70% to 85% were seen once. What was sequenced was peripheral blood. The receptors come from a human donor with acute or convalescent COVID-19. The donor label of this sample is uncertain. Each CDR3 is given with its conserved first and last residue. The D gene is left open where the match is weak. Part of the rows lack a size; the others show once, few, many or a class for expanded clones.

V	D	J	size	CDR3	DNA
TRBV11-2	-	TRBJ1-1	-	CASSPGWGGTEAFF	TGTGCCAGCAGCCCCGGGTGGGGAGGGACTGAAGCTTTCTTT
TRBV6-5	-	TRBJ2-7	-	CASSYSGQGVYEQYF	TGTGCCAGCAGTTACTCAGGGCAGGGTGTCTACGAGCAGTACTTC
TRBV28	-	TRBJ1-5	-	CASRGGTYQPQHF	TGTGCCAGCAGAGGCGGAACCTATCAGCCCCAGCATTTT
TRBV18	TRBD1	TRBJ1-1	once	CASSPVSGGTEAFF	TGTGCCAGCTCACCCGTATCAGGGGGTACTGAAGCTTTCTTT
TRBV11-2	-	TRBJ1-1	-	CASSPATGLSHTEAFF	TGTGCCAGCAGCCCCGCAACAGGGTTGTCGCACACTGAAGCTTTCTTT
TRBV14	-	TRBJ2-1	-	CASSHILALTGNEQFF	TGTGCCAGCAGCCATATCCTAGCTCTAACGGGGAATGAGCAGTTCTTC
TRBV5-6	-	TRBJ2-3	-	CASSLVSGLRTDTQYF	TGTGCCAGCAGCTTGGTGAGTGGACTCCGCACAGATACGCAGTATTTT
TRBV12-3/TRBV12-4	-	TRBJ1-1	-	CASSLPPTEAFF	TGTGCCAGCAGTCTACCCCCCACTGAAGCTTTCTTT
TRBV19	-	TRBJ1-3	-	CASRSPGAGNTIYF	TGTGCCAGTAGATCCCCCGGGGCTGGAAACACCATATATTTT
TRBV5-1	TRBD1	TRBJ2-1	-	CASSFGQGYNEQFF	TGCGCCAGCAGCTTCGGACAGGGCTACAATGAGCAGTTCTTC
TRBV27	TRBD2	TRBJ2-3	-	CASCPGLATDTQYF	TGTGCCAGCTGCCCGGGACTAGCTACAGATACGCAGTATTTT
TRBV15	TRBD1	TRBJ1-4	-	CATSSLLQGIGNEKLFF	TGTGCCACCAGCAGCCTCCTACAGGGGATTGGTAATGAAAAACTGTTTTTT
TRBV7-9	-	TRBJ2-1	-	CASSLGAGLYNEQFF	TGTGCCAGCAGCTTAGGGGCGGGGCTTTACAATGAGCAGTTCTTC
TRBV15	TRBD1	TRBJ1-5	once	CATSRSPRVDRSNQPQHF	TGTGCCACCAGCAGATCACCTCGGGTGGACAGGAGCAATCAGCCCCAGCATTTT
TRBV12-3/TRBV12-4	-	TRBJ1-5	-	CASVSNQPQHF	TGTGCCAGCGTCAGTAATCAGCCCCAGCATTTT
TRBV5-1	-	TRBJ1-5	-	CASSFRPNTGEPQHF	TGCGCCAGCAGCTTCAGGCCGAACACCGGCGAGCCCCAGCATTTT
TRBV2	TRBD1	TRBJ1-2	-	CASSAGTGRPGYTF	TGTGCCAGCAGCGCCGGGACAGGGCGGCCTGGCTACACCTTC
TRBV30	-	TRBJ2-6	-	CAWRREVAGANVLTF	TGTGCCTGGCGCAGGGAGGTGGCTGGGGCCAACGTCCTGACTTTC
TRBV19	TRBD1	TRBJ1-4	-	CASSPRDRGLYNEKLFF	TGTGCCAGTAGTCCCCGGGACAGGGGCCTCTACAATGAAAAACTGTTTTTT
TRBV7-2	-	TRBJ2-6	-	CASGRDGANVLTF	TGTGCCAGCGGGCGGGATGGGGCCAACGTCCTGACTTTC
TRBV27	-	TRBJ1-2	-	CASGGAQAYGYTF	TGTGCCAGCGGCGGGGCGCAAGCCTATGGCTACACCTTC
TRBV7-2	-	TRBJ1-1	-	CASSLEAGRLRGSEAFF	TGTGCCAGCAGCTTAGAGGCAGGCCGTTTACGGGGATCTGAAGCTTTCTTT